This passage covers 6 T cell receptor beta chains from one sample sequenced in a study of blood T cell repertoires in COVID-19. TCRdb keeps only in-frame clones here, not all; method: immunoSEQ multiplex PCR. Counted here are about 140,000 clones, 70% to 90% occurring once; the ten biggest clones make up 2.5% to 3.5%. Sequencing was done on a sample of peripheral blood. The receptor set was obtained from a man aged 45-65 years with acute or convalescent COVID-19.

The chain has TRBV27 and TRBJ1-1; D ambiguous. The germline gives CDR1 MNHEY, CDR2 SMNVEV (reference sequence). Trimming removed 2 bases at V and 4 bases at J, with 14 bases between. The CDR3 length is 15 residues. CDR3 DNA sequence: TGTGCCAGCAGTTTAATAGTCGGGTCTGTCACTGAAGCTTTCTTT. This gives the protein CASSLIVGSVTEAFF.

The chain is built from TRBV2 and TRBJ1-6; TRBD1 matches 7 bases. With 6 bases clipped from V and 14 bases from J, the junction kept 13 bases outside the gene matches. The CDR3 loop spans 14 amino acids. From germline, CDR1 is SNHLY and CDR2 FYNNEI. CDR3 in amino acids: CASRAGTDTLALHF. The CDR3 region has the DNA TGTGCCAGCAGGGCAGGGACAGATACCCTGGCCCTCCACTTT.

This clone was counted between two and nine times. As DNA, the CDR3 is TGTGCCAGCAGCGTCTCTAGCGGGATCTACGAGCAGTACTTC. The encoded protein is CASSVSSGIYEQYF. The chain uses TRBV7-9 and TRBJ2-7; 9 positions match TRBD2. The CDR3 extends over 14 amino acids. Germline CDR1 reads SEHNR; CDR2 reads FQNEAQ (reference sequence). Unmatched junction bases numbered 5, after V lost 5 bases and J lost 3 bases.

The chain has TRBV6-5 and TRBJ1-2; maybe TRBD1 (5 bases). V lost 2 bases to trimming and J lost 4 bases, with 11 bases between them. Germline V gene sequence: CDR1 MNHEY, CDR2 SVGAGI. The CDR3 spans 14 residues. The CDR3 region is CASSYGGGGYGYTF. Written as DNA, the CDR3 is TGTGCCAGCAGTTACGGTGGGGGGGGCTATGGCTACACCTTC.

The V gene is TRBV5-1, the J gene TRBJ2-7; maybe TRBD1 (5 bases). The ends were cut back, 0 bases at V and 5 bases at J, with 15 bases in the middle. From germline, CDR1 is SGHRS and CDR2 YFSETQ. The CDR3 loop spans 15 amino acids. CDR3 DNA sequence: TGCGCCAGCAGCTTGGAAGTCAGGGAAGAGGACGAGCAGTACTTC. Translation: CASSLEVREEDEQYF.

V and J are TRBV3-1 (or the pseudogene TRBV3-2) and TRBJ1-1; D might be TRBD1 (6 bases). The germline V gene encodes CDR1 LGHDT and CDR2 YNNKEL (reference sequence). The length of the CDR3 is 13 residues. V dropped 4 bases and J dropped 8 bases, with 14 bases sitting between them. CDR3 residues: CASSPSGGTEAFF. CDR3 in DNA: TGTGCCAGCAGCCCATCGGGGGGGACAGAAGCTTTCTTT.